Below are 9 T cell receptor beta chains sequenced from a single sample in a study of Ad26.COV2.S vaccination and SARS-CoV-2 variants. Profiling relied on immunoSEQ multiplex PCR, and the TCRdb table lists in-frame clones only, not all of them. Of about 350,000 clones in the sample, 92% were seen once. The specimen was peripheral blood, collected after recovery from COVID-19. These TCRs come from a human donor who had recovered from COVID-19.

This rearrangement joins TRBV3-1 (or the pseudogene TRBV3-2) to TRBJ2-3; D may be TRBD2 (5 bases). The CDR3 has 15 residues. V lost 0 bases to trimming and J lost 2 bases, with 9 bases between them. CDR1 and CDR2 (germline): LGHDT, YNNKEL (reference sequence). CDR3 coding DNA: TGTGCCAGCAGCCAAGAGGCTAGCCCCACAGATACGCAGTATTTT. It yields the protein CASSQEASPTDTQYF.

J is TRBJ1-2 and V is TRBV6-6, with TRBD1 matching over 8 bases. Germline CDR1 MNHNY, CDR2 SVGAGI (reference sequence). Losses at the gene ends were 5 bases for V and 6 bases for J; bases not matched to a gene: 14. CDR3 length: 16 amino acids. In DNA form, the CDR3 reads TGTGCCAGCAGTCCCCGGACAGGGATCAGTGGGGATGGCTACACCTTC. Amino acids: CASSPRTGISGDGYTF.

V gene TRBV18 combines with J gene TRBJ2-7; no firm D call. From germline, CDR1 is KGHSH and CDR2 LQKENI. The CDR3 runs to 12 residues. The V end lost 5 bases, the J end lost 2 bases, and 7 bases lay between the germline ends. CDR3 amino acids: CASSARTYEQYF. The DNA of the CDR3 is TGTGCCAGCTCAGCCCGAACCTACGAGCAGTACTTC.

The chain uses TRBV2 and TRBJ2-7; perhaps D is TRBD1 or TRBD2 (5 bases each). V was pared by 8 bases and J by 1 base, with 15 bases between. The length of the CDR3 is 14 residues. Germline loops: CDR1 SNHLY, CDR2 FYNNEI. CDR3 bases: TGTGCCAGCGGATGGGACGGAGCATCCTACGAGCAGTACTTC. Residues: CASGWDGASYEQYF. Variable domain in full (rest from reference TRBV2 and TRBJ2-7): EPEVTQTPSHQVTQMGQEVILRCVPISNHLYFYWYRQILGQKVEFLVSFYNNEISEKSEIFDDQFSVERPDGSNFTLKIRSTKLEDSAMYFCASGWDGASYEQYFGPGTRLTVT.

The J gene is TRBJ1-2, the V gene TRBV15; D call uncertain. CDR1 LNHNV and CDR2 YYDKDF come from the germline V gene (reference sequence). V lost 1 base and J 8 bases, leaving 5 bases between the germline ends. This CDR3 is built from 11 residues. The chain's CDR3 is CATSRGSGYTF. For the CDR3, the DNA is TGTGCCACCAGCAGAGGGTCCGGCTACACCTTC.

V and J are TRBV10-3 and TRBJ1-6; D possibly corresponds to TRBD1 (6 bases). V was pared by 10 bases and J by 1 base, with 14 bases between. The CDR3 has 15 residues. CDR1 and CDR2 (germline): ENHRY, SYGVKD. CDR3 coding DNA: TGTGCCACACTTACAGGGAGTTCCTATAATTCACCCCTCCACTTT. It yields the protein CATLTGSSYNSPLHF.

On this clone: The sample carries other DNA sequences with the same CDR3. This CDR3 is CASSQVGGYEQYF. The DNA for the CDR3 is TGCGCCAGCAGCCAAGTCGGTGGTTACGAGCAGTACTTC. V usage is TRBV4-1 and J usage is TRBJ2-7; D uncertain. The germline CDR1 and CDR2 sequences are MGHRA and YSYEKL. V was cut by 1 base and J by 4 bases, with 8 bases left in between. The CDR3 consists of 13 residues.

The chain is built from TRBV9 and TRBJ1-2, with 8 bases lining up with TRBD1. The CDR3 length is 13 residues. Germline V lookup: CDR1 SGDLS, CDR2 YYNGEE. Losses at the gene ends were 5 bases for V and 6 bases for J; bases not matched to a gene: 6. CDR3 loop: CASRAGQVNGYTF. The CDR3 region has the DNA TGTGCCAGCAGAGCGGGACAGGTGAATGGCTACACCTTC.

The rearrangement joins TRBV11-3 to TRBJ2-2; TRBD1 might be the D (6 bases). The V gene lost 0 bases and the J gene lost 7 bases, with 18 bases spanning the gap. The germline gives CDR1 SGHNT, CDR2 YENEEA. CDR3 length: 17 amino acids. The CDR3 here is CASSLDRWAGDSGELFF. The CDR3 DNA reads as TGTGCCAGCAGCTTAGATCGCTGGGCAGGGGATAGCGGGGAGCTGTTTTTT.